Shown below are 10 T cell receptor beta chains from a single sample sequenced in a study of tumor-infiltrating lymphocytes in localized non-small cell lung cancer. Repertoires were generated with immunoSEQ multiplex PCR, while TCRdb's copy carries only in-frame clones and drops some. The sample contains fewer than 20,000 clones, approximately 79% of which appear only once. The specimen was lung tumor tissue. The source is a human donor with non-small cell lung cancer.

The rearrangement links TRBV19 to TRBJ1-1; D may be TRBD1 (5 bases). Trimming removed 3 bases from V and 6 bases from J, with 11 bases in between. This CDR3 contains 13 residues. The germline V gene has CDR1 LNHDA and CDR2 SQIVND (reference sequence). The CDR3 sequence: CASSIITGAEAFF. The CDR3 nucleotides read TGTGCCAGTAGTATCATAACAGGAGCTGAAGCTTTCTTT.

The chain recombines TRBV5-1 with TRBJ2-5; 9 nucleotides agree with TRBD1. Germline lookup yields CDR1 SGHRS and CDR2 YFSETQ. This CDR3 is built from 14 residues. V lost 2 bases to trimming and J lost 5 bases; unmatched junction nucleotides: 4. The CDR3 loop reads CASSFGQGLETQYF. The CDR3 DNA is TGCGCCAGCAGCTTCGGACAGGGGCTCGAGACCCAGTACTTC.

In its sample, this clone was seen a few times. The J gene is TRBJ2-4, the V gene TRBV5-5; 13 bases line up with TRBD2. The CDR3 sequence is 15 residues long. CDR1 and CDR2 from the germline V gene are SGHKS and YYEKEE (reference sequence). Unmatched junction bases numbered 5, after V lost 3 bases and J lost 8 bases. CDR3 DNA: TGTGCCAGCAGCTGGACTAGCGGGAGCTCGGACATTCAGTACTTC. Its translation: CASSWTSGSSDIQYF.

J is TRBJ1-2 and V is TRBV6-5; 8 nucleotides match TRBD1. The V gene's germline CDR1 is MNHEY and CDR2 SVGAGI. With V trimmed by 5 bases and J by 7 bases, 9 bases remained unmatched. The CDR3 totals 14 residues. The CDR3 coding sequence is TGTGCCAGCAGTCGAATCGGACAGGGACGTGGCTACACCTTC. As protein: CASSRIGQGRGYTF.

This clone came up once. This rearrangement joins TRBV9 to TRBJ2-7, with TRBD2 as a possible D gene (6 bases). The V gene's germline CDR1 is SGDLS and CDR2 YYNGEE. CDR3 size: 14 residues. V was cut by 6 bases and J by 4 bases, with 17 bases left in between. CDR3 nucleotide sequence: TGTGCCAGCAACTTGGGGGAGGCTTCGTACGAGCAGTACTTC. This codes for CASNLGEASYEQYF.

This chain connects TRBV27 to TRBJ2-7, with D possibly matching TRBD2 (5 bases). CDR3 length equals 13 residues. V was pared by 4 bases and J by 1 base, with 8 bases between. Germline CDR1 MNHEY, CDR2 SMNVEV (reference sequence). This CDR3 is CASSYQRSYEQYF. The CDR3 DNA sequence: TGTGCCAGCAGTTACCAGCGGTCCTACGAGCAGTACTTC.

This clone appeared a few times. This chain uses TRBV18 with TRBJ2-3; TRBD2 aligns across 12 bases. From germline, CDR1 is KGHSH and CDR2 LQKENI. The CDR3 extends over 19 amino acids. Germline trimming cut 4 bases from V and 5 bases from J; bases unmatched to any gene: 16. The CDR3 region has the DNA TGTGCCAGCTCACTTCAACTAGCGGGAGGTCGGCTATTCAGAGATACGCAGTATTTT. Translated: CASSLQLAGGRLFRDTQYF.

The CDR3 DNA reads as TGTGCCAGCAGCCAAGAATTAGCGGGTACCTACGAGCAGTACTTC. It yields the protein CASSQELAGTYEQYF. V gene TRBV4-2 combines with J gene TRBJ2-7; 7 bases map to TRBD2. The CDR3 is made up of 15 amino acids. V was pared by 0 bases and J by 2 bases, with 4 bases of the junction left unmatched. The germline CDR1 and CDR2 sequences are LGHNA and YNFKEQ.

The chain combines TRBV21-1 with TRBJ2-2; the table names TRBD2, a call not compared with the DNA. TRBV21-1 has pseudogene status. The CDR3 has 16 residues. DNA for the CDR3: TGTGCCAGCAGCAAAGCGTGGGGGGAGCTTTCCGGGGAGCTGTTTTTT. It codes for CASSKAWGELSGELFF.

The chain couples TRBV7-6 to TRBJ2-6; TRBD1 matches 9 bases. V lost 2 bases to trimming and J lost 0 bases; unmatched junction nucleotides: 5. Germline V gene data show CDR1 as SGHVS and CDR2 as FNYEAQ. CDR3 length equals 18 residues. CDR3 in amino acids: CASSLWGQGSSGANVLTF. The CDR3 DNA reads TGTGCCAGCAGCTTATGGGGACAGGGTAGCTCTGGGGCCAACGTCCTGACTTTC.